These T cell receptor beta chains were read from a single sample in a study of T cells in Graves' hyperthyroidism and ophthalmopathy. TCRdb analysed the multiplex PCR reads with MiXCR anew, one entry per CDR3 protein. The sample has hundreds of thousands of distinct CDR3 sequences; roughly 22% are singletons. The source material was blood. The receptors shown here come from a woman aged 40 to 49 with Graves' ophthalmopathy. Each CDR3 is given with its conserved first and last residue. D genes are given only for firm matches. Some rows mark clone size as missing; the rest say once, few, many or name a class of expanded clone.

TRBV5-1	many	TRBJ2-7	-	TGCGCCAGCAGCGAGGGACTGACGACCTACGAGCAGTACTTC	CASSEGLTTYEQYF
TRBV7-8	many	TRBJ2-7	-	TGTGCCAGCAGCTTATTCTTAAGCTACGAGCAGTACTTC	CASSLFLSYEQYF
TRBV28	many	TRBJ1-5	TRBD1	TGTGCCAGCGTCACAGGGGATTGGCGCAATCAGCCCCAGCATTTT	CASVTGDWRNQPQHF
TRBV12-3/TRBV12-4	-	TRBJ1-1	-	TGTGCCAGCACCTCGGGGAGGTGGGGGAACACTGAAGCTTTCTTT	CASTSGRWGNTEAFF
TRBV19	many	TRBJ1-2	-	TGTGCCAGTAGTATTTCGGCTAACTATGGCTACACCTTC	CASSISANYGYTF
TRBV28	many	TRBJ2-5	TRBD2	TGTGCCAGCAGCCTCGGACACGGACTAGCGGGAGATTCGGAGACCCAGTACTTC	CASSLGHGLAGDSETQYF
TRBV6-2/TRBV6-3	-	TRBJ2-4	-	TGTGCCAGCAGTTACCCCGGTTACGAGGGAGCCAAAAACATTCAGTACTTC	CASSYPGYEGAKNIQYF
TRBV28	-	TRBJ1-2	-	TGTGCCAGCAGTACTCAGGGCAACTATGGCTACACCTTC	CASSTQGNYGYTF
TRBV24-1	-	TRBJ2-5	-	TGTGCCACCAGTGATTTTTCGCAGGCGTACCAAGAGACCCAGTACTTC	CATSDFSQAYQETQYF
TRBV11-2	many	TRBJ1-1	-	TGTGCCAGCAGCTACCCGATTAAGAACACTGAAGCTTTCTTT	CASSYPIKNTEAFF
TRBV28	many	TRBJ1-5	TRBD1	TGTGCCAGCAGTCCCACATCCCAGGGGGTATTCGGTCAGCCCCAGCATTTT	CASSPTSQGVFGQPQHF
TRBV10-2	many	TRBJ1-1	-	TGCGCCAGCACCCCTAACGAGAACACTGAAGCTTTCTTT	CASTPNENTEAFF
TRBV20-1	many	TRBJ2-5	-	TGCAGTGCTACCAAGGACCAAGAGACCCAGTACTTC	CSATKDQETQYF
TRBV18	few	TRBJ1-1	-	TGTGCCAGCTCACCCTTTGGCACAGTGAACACTGAAGCTTTCTTT	CASSPFGTVNTEAFF
TRBV29-1	many	TRBJ1-1	-	TGCAGCGTTGAAGTTGGGGGGTTTGGTGGTTACACTGAAGCTTTCTTT	CSVEVGGFGGYTEAFF
TRBV2	-	TRBJ2-2	TRBD2	TGTGCCAGCAGTGGTCGGGGGGGCGGGGAGCTGTTTTTT	CASSGRGGGELFF
TRBV30	few	TRBJ1-2	-	TGTGCCTGGAGTTCAGGGAGTTATGGCTACACCTTC	CAWSSGSYGYTF
TRBV9	many	TRBJ1-3	-	TGTGCCAGCAGCTCGGGTACCTTGGGAAACACCATATATTTT	CASSSGTLGNTIYF
TRBV5-1	-	TRBJ1-1	-	TGCGCCAGCAGCTTGGGTAGGGGGGGTACTGAAGCTTTCTTT	CASSLGRGGTEAFF
TRBV7-8	many	TRBJ2-7	TRBD2	TGTGCCAGCAGCTCCCGACTAGCGGGAGGGTACGAGCAGTACTTC	CASSSRLAGGYEQYF
TRBV3-1	many	TRBJ1-2	-	TGTGCCAGCAGCCAAGGGGGGGTAAACTATGGCTACACCTTC	CASSQGGVNYGYTF
TRBV27	many	TRBJ2-7	TRBD2	TGTGCCAGCATCAAGACTAGCGGGGGAACCTACGAGCAGTACTTC	CASIKTSGGTYEQYF
TRBV20-1	few	TRBJ2-7	TRBD1	TGCAGTGCTAGAAAAGGGACAGGGGCCTCCACCTCCTACGAGCAGTACTTC	CSARKGTGASTSYEQYF
TRBV28	many	TRBJ1-2	-	TGTGCCAGCAGTTTAGCAGTGTCCAGGATGGTCTATGGCTACACCTTC	CASSLAVSRMVYGYTF
TRBV7-3	once	TRBJ1-1	-	TGTGCCAGCAGCCCCCAAGGGGGGAGCACTGAAGCTTTCTTT	CASSPQGGSTEAFF
TRBV2	many	TRBJ2-7	-	TGTGCCAGCACCTTAGGACTATACTACGAGCAGTACTTC	CASTLGLYYEQYF
TRBV11-2	-	TRBJ2-5	TRBD2	TGTGCCAGCAGCCTGGGGACTAGCGGGGGCCAAGAGACCCAGTACTTC	CASSLGTSGGQETQYF
TRBV5-1	many	TRBJ1-1	-	TGCGCCAGCAGCTTGGGGACCCCTAATCCTGAAGCTTTCTTT	CASSLGTPNPEAFF
TRBV6-5	many	TRBJ2-7	TRBD2	TGTGCCAGCACCGCAGTTGTGACTAGCGGGAGCGAGCAGTACTTC	CASTAVVTSGSEQYF
TRBV24-1	-	TRBJ2-2	-	TGTGCCACCGGGTCCTGGGGCGACACCGGGGAGCTGTTTTTT	CATGSWGDTGELFF
TRBV29-1	many	TRBJ1-1	TRBD1	TGCAGCGTTGCCCTACAAACAGGGGGCACTGAAGCTTTCTTT	CSVALQTGGTEAFF
TRBV29-1	many	TRBJ1-2	-	TGCAGCGTTGTACAGGATGGCTACACCTTC	CSVVQDGYTF
TRBV3-1	few	TRBJ1-3	-	TGTGCCAGCAGCCAAGATTGGGGGGTGTCCGGAAACACCATATATTTT	CASSQDWGVSGNTIYF
TRBV7-8	-	TRBJ2-3	-	TGTGCCAGCAGCTTAGGGGTAGTGACGCTAACGGCGCAGTATTTT	CASSLGVVTLTAQYF
TRBV12-3/TRBV12-4	many	TRBJ2-5	-	TGTGCCAGCAGTCACACGCCACACGAGACCCAGTACTTC	CASSHTPHETQYF
TRBV3-1	many	TRBJ2-7	TRBD2	TGTGCCACTGGCCAGGGAGGGCCAGACGAGCAGTACTTC	CATGQGGPDEQYF
TRBV11-1	many	TRBJ2-7	-	TGTGCCAGCAGTTACGGAGGAGCAGGGATGCGCTCCTACGAGCAGTACTTC	CASSYGGAGMRSYEQYF
TRBV27	-	TRBJ2-7	-	TGTGCCAGCAAGAAGACTGGGCAGTTGAGCTCCTACGAGCGGTACTTC	CASKKTGQLSSYERYF